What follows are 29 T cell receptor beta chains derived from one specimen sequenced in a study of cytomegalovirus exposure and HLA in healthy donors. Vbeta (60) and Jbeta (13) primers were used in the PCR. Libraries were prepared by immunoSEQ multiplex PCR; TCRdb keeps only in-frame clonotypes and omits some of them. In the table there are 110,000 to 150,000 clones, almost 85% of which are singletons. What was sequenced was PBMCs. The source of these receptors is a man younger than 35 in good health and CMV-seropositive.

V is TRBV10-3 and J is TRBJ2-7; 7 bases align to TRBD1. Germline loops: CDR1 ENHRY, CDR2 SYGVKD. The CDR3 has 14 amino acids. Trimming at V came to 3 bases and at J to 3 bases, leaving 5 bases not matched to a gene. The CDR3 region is CAISEKDRIYEQYF. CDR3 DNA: TGTGCCATCAGTGAAAAGGACAGGATCTACGAGCAGTACTTC.

Here the CDR3 reads CSVFLGENTEAFF. CDR3 in DNA: TGCAGCGTTTTTCTAGGGGAGAACACTGAAGCTTTCTTT. This chain uses TRBV29-1 with TRBJ1-1; weak D call: TRBD1 (5 bases). With 5 bases removed from V and 1 base from J, the gap between germline ends came to 11 bases. From germline, CDR1 is SQVTM and CDR2 ANQGSEA. There are 13 residues in the CDR3. The full variable domain, rest sourced from reference TRBV29-1 and TRBJ1-1, is SAVISQKPSRDICQRGTSLTIQCQVDSQVTMMFWYRQQPGQSLTLIATANQGSEATYESGFVIDKFPISRPNLTFSTLTVSNMSPEDSSIYLCSVFLGENTEAFFGQGTRLTVV.

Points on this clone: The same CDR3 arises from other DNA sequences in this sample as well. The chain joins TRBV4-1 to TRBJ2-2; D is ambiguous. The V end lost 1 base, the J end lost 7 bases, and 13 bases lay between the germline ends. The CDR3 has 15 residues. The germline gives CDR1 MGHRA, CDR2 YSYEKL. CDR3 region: CASSQGGASDGELFF. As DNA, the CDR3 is TGCGCCAGCAGCCAAGGCGGCGCGTCCGACGGGGAGCTGTTTTTT.

The CDR3 spells CASSSPTGMNTEAFF. In DNA form, the CDR3 reads TGTGCCAGCAGTTCCCCGACCGGGATGAACACTGAAGCTTTCTTT. The chain couples TRBV27 to TRBJ1-1; D gene unclear. CDR1 MNHEY and CDR2 SMNVEV come from the germline V gene (reference sequence). This CDR3 is built from 15 residues. Trimming cost V 4 bases and J 0 bases, with 12 bases left between them.

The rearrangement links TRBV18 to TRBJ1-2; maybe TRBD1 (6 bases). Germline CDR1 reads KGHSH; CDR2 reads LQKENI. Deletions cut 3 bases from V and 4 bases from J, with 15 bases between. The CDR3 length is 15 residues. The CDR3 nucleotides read TGTGCCAGCTCACCTGACAGGTTTGGGGGCTATGGCTACACCTTC. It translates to CASSPDRFGGYGYTF.

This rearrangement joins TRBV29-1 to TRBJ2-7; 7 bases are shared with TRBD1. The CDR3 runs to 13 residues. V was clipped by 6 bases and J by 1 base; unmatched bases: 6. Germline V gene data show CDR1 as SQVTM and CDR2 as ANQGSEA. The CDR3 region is CSVIRDRSYEQYF. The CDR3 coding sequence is TGCAGCGTCATACGGGACAGATCCTACGAGCAGTACTTC.

Here the CDR3 DNA reads TGTGCCAGTAGTAAACAGGGGAGCAATCAGCCCCAGCATTTT. This codes for CASSKQGSNQPQHF. The genes are TRBV19 and TRBJ1-5, with 7 bases that match TRBD1. J lost 1 base, V lost 4 bases, and 1 base had no gene match. This CDR3 has 14 amino acids. The germline V gene encodes CDR1 LNHDA and CDR2 SQIVND (reference sequence).

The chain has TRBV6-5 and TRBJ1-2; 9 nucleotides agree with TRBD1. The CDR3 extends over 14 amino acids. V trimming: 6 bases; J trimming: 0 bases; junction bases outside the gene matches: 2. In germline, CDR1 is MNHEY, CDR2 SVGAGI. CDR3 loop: CASRGQGSNYGYTF. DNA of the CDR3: TGTGCCAGCAGGGGACAGGGCTCTAACTATGGCTACACCTTC.

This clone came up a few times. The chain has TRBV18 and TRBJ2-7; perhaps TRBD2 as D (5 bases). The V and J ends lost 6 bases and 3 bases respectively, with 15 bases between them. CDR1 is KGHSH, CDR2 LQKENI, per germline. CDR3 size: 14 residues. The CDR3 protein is CASSTSTGSYEQYF. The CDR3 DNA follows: TGTGCCAGCTCCACCTCGACGGGGAGCTACGAGCAGTACTTC.

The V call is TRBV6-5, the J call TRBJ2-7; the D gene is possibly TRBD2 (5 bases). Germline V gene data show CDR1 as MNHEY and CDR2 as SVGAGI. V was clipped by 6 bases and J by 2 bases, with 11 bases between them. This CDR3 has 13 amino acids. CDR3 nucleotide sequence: TGTGCCAGCAGCCGGACTCCTGCCTACGAGCAGTACTTC. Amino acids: CASSRTPAYEQYF.

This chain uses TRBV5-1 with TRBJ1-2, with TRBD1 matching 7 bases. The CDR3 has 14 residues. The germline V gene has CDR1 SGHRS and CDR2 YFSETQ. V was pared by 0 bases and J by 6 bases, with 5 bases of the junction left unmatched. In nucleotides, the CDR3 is TGCGCCAGCAGCTTGGACAGGGGAGGAAATGGCTACACCTTC. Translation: CASSLDRGGNGYTF.

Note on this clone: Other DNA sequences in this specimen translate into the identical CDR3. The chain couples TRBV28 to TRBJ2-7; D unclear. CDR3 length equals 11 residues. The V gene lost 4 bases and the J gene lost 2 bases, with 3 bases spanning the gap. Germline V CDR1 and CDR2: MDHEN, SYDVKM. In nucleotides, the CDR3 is TGTGCCAGCAGTTCCACCTACGAGCAGTACTTC. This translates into CASSSTYEQYF.

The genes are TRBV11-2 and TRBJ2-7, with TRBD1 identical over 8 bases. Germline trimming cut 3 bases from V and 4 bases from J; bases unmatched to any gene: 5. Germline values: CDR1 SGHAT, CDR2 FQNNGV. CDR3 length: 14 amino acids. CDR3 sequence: CASSFGQGGYEQYF. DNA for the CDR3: TGTGCCAGCAGCTTTGGACAGGGTGGGTACGAGCAGTACTTC.

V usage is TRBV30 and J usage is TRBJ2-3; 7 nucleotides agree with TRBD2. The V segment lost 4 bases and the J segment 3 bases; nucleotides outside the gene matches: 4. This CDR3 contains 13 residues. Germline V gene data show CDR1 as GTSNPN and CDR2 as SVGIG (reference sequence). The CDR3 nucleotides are TGTGCCTGGACGGGCGGGAGAACAGATACGCAGTATTTT. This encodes CAWTGGRTDTQYF.

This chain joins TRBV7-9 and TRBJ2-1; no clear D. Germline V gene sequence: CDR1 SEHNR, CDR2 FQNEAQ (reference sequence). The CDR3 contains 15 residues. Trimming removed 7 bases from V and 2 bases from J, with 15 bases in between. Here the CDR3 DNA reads TGTGCCAGCACCTCAGAATTGGGCCCCTACAATGAGCAGTTCTTC. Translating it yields CASTSELGPYNEQFF.

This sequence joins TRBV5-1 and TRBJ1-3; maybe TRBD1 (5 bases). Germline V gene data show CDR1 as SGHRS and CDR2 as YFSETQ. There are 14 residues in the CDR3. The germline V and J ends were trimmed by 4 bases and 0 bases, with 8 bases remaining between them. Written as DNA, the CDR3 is TGCGCCAGCAGCGGGGGGACCTCTGGAAACACCATATATTTT. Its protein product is CASSGGTSGNTIYF.

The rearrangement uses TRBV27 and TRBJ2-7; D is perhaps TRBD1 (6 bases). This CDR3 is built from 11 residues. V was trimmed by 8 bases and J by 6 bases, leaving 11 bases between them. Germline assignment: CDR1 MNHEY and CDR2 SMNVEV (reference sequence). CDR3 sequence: CASSTGSEQYF. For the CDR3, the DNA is TGTGCCAGCTCCACAGGGAGCGAGCAGTACTTC.

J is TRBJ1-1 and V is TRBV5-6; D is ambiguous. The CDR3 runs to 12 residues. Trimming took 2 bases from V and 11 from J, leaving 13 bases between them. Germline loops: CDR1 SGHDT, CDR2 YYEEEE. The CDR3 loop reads CASSLRLLSAFF. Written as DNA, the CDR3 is TGTGCCAGCAGCTTAAGACTGTTGTCGGCTTTCTTT.

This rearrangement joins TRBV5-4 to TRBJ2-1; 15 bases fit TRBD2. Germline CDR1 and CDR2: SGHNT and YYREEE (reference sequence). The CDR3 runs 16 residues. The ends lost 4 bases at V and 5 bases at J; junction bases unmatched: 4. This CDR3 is CASSPGLAGGNNEQFF. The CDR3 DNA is TGTGCCAGCAGCCCGGGACTAGCGGGAGGCAACAATGAGCAGTTCTTC.

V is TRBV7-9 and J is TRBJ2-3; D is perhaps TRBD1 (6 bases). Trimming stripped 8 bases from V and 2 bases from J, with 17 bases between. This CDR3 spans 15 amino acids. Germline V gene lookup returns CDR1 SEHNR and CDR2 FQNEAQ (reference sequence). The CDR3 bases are TGTGCCAGCGTTTCCGGGACACCAGTCACAGATACGCAGTATTTT. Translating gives CASVSGTPVTDTQYF.

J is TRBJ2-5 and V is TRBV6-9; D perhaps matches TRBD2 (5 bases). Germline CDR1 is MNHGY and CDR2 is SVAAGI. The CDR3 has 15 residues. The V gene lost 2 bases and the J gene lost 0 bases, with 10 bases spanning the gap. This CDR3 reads CASSYPELDQETQYF. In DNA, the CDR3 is TGTGCCAGCAGTTATCCTGAACTAGACCAAGAGACCCAGTACTTC.

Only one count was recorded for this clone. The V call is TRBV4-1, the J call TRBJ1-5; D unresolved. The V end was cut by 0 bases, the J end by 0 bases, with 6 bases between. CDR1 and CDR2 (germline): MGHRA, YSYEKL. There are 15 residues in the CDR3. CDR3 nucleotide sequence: TGCGCCAGCAGCCAAGATGCGGCTAGCAATCAGCCCCAGCATTTT. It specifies CASSQDAASNQPQHF.

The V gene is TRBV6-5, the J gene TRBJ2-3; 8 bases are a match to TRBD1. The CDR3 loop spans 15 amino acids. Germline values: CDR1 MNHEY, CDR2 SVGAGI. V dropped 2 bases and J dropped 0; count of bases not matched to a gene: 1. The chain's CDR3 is CASSYQGASTDTQYF. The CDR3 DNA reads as TGTGCCAGCAGTTACCAGGGGGCAAGCACAGATACGCAGTATTTT.

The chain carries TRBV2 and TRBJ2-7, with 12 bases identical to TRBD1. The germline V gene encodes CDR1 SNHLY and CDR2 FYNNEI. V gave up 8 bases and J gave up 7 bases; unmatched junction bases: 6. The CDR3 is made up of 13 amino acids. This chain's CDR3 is CASLGQGALEQYF. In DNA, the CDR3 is TGTGCCAGCCTGGGACAGGGGGCGTTGGAGCAGTACTTC.

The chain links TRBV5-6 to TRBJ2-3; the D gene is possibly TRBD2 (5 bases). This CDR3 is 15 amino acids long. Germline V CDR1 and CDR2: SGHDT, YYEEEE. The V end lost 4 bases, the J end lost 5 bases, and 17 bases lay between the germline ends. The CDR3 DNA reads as TGTGCCAGCAGCGCCCGGGCCCCGGCGGGAGATACGCAGTATTTT. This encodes CASSARAPAGDTQYF.

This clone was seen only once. CDR3 protein: CASSSSQGMNTEAFF. Written as DNA, the CDR3 is TGTGCCAGCAGCTCAAGCCAGGGGATGAACACTGAAGCTTTCTTT. This chain uses TRBV11-1 with TRBJ1-1, with a weak D call TRBD1 (6 bases). The CDR3 totals 15 residues. Looked up from germline, CDR1 is SGHAT and CDR2 is FQDESV (reference sequence). The V and J ends lost 4 bases and 0 bases respectively, with 12 bases between them.

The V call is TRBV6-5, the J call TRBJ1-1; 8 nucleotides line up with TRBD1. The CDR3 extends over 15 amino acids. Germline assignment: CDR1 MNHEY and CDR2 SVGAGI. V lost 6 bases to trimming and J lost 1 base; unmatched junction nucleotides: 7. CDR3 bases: TGTGCCAGCAGCCCCCTCGGGACAGGGAACACTGAAGCTTTCTTT. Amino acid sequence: CASSPLGTGNTEAFF.

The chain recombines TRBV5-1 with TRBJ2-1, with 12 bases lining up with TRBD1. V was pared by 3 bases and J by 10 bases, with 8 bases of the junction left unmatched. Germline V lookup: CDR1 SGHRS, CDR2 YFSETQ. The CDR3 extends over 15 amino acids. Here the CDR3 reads CASSWGQGAQEEQFF. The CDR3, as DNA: TGCGCCAGCAGCTGGGGACAGGGGGCGCAGGAAGAGCAGTTCTTC.

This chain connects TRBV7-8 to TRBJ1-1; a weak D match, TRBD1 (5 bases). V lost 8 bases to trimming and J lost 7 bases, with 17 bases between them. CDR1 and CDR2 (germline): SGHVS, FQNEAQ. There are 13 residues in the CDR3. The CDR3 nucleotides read TGTGCCAGCGGGGGGAGGAGTAGGGATGAAGCTTTCTTT. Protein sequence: CASGGRSRDEAFF.